This TCR beta chain was sequenced during a study of response to subunit inactivated influenza vaccine. TCRdb re-derived calls from the RT-PCR reads in MiXCR, one entry per CDR3 protein. The data contain 490,000 or so distinct CDR3 sequences, around 8% of them singletons. The length of the CDR3 is 17 residues. Unmatched junction bases numbered 10, after V lost 4 bases and J lost 0 bases. In germline, CDR1 is SQVTM, CDR2 ANQGSEA. The sample was PBMCs from blood, taken about 24 months after vaccination. This rearrangement joins TRBV29-1 to TRBJ2-3, with 10 nucleotides matching TRBD2. The receptor comes from a man aged 50 to 75 who received an inactivated influenza vaccine. CDR3 sequence (DNA): TGCAGCGTTGTATCTAGCGGGAGTATGCGAAGCACAGATACGCAGTATTTT. Translating it yields CSVVSSGSMRSTDTQYF.